What follows are 9 T cell receptor beta chains derived from one specimen sequenced in a study of blood T cell repertoires in COVID-19. Sequencing was performed with immunoSEQ multiplex PCR; in TCRdb, only in-frame clones are kept and a portion is missing. The sample lists 95,000 to 150,000 clones, roughly 75% occurring once. Sequenced input: peripheral blood. All receptors derive from a man aged 55 to 69 with active or convalescent COVID-19.

This chain links TRBV7-9 with TRBJ2-5, with D unclear. This CDR3 has 12 residues. Germline loops: CDR1 SEHNR, CDR2 FQNEAQ (reference sequence). Trimming took off 4 bases at V and 10 bases at J, with 13 bases between the two ends. CDR3 loop: CASSSVRRSQYF. CDR3 sequence (DNA): TGTGCCAGCAGCTCAGTCAGAAGGAGCCAGTACTTC.

The chain links TRBV5-3 to TRBJ1-4; the D gene is possibly TRBD1 (6 bases). TRBV5-3 is flagged as an ORF with uncertain function. Trimming left V 1 base short and J 5 bases short, with 12 bases between. This CDR3 contains 15 residues. The DNA for the CDR3 is TGTGCCAGAAGCTTGCGGTACAGGGAGAATGAAAAACTGTTTTTT. It is translated as CARSLRYRENEKLFF.

The chain carries TRBV6-2 or TRBV6-3 and TRBJ2-6; 8 bases agree with TRBD1. Germline CDR1 is MNHEY and CDR2 is SVGEGT. The CDR3 is 19 amino acids. The ends lost 5 bases at V and 0 bases at J; junction bases unmatched: 12. Here the CDR3 reads CASSQSRDRSPSGANVLTF. The CDR3 DNA reads TGTGCCAGCAGTCAATCACGGGACAGGTCTCCCTCTGGGGCCAACGTCCTGACTTTC.

The chain recombines TRBV7-2 with TRBJ2-3; 7 bases map to TRBD1. CDR1 is SGHTA and CDR2 is FQGNSA in the germline V gene. This CDR3 region has 14 residues. After removal of 5 bases from V and 2 bases from J, the junction contained 4 bases not matched to a gene. The CDR3 coding sequence is TGTGCCAGCAGCCCGGGACAGAACACAGATACGCAGTATTTT. Encoded protein: CASSPGQNTDTQYF.

The rearrangement links TRBV3-1 (or the pseudogene TRBV3-2) to TRBJ2-1, with D tentatively TRBD1 (5 bases). The CDR3 runs to 15 residues. V dropped 1 base and J dropped 4 bases, with 11 bases sitting between them. Germline loops: CDR1 LGHDT, CDR2 YNNKEL (reference sequence). The CDR3 protein is CASSQGQGQYNEQFF. The CDR3, as DNA: TGTGCCAGCAGCCAAGGGCAGGGTCAATACAATGAGCAGTTCTTC.

The chain combines TRBV5-1 with TRBJ1-5, with TRBD1 as a possible D gene (6 bases). The V gene's germline CDR1 is SGHRS and CDR2 YFSETQ. The CDR3 has 15 amino acids. Trimming cost V 2 bases and J 4 bases, with 13 bases left between them. The CDR3 DNA follows: TGCGCCAGCAGCTTAGAGGGACACCCGAATCAGCCCCAGCATTTT. Its protein is CASSLEGHPNQPQHF.

The chain has TRBV29-1 and TRBJ2-3; tentatively, D is TRBD2 (6 bases). V shed 4 bases and J shed 5 bases, with 16 bases lying between them. Germline CDR1 reads SQVTM; CDR2 reads ANQGSEA. The CDR3 covers 14 residues. The CDR3 loop is CSVAGRDPRDTQYF. CDR3 DNA: TGCAGCGTTGCCGGGCGGGACCCTAGAGATACGCAGTATTTT.

The chain uses TRBV6-4 and TRBJ2-2; 7 bases map to TRBD2. The CDR3 is 16 amino acids. The ends lost 6 bases at V and 1 base at J; junction bases unmatched: 8. Germline CDR1 is MRHNA and CDR2 is SNTAGT. The CDR3: CASSRSSGGNTGELFF. The CDR3 DNA follows: TGTGCCAGCAGCCGCTCGTCGGGAGGGAACACCGGGGAGCTGTTTTTT.

The J gene is TRBJ1-5, the V gene TRBV9; D is unresolved. Trimming stripped 3 bases from V and 3 bases from J, with 19 bases between. CDR1 and CDR2 from the germline V gene are SGDLS and YYNGEE. The CDR3 sequence is 17 residues long. DNA of the CDR3: TGTGCCAGCAGCGCAGGAGCTGACGGACTACTCAATCAGCCCCAGCATTTT. Protein product: CASSAGADGLLNQPQHF.